These 27 T cell receptor beta chains were all obtained from the same sample, sequenced in a study of cytomegalovirus exposure and HLA in healthy donors. Produced via immunoSEQ multiplex PCR; TCRdb's table is partial and in-frame only. Of 76,000 or so clones listed, approximately 93% are singletons. Sequencing was carried out using PBMCs. The receptors here all came from a woman in her late teens or twenties in good health and CMV-seropositive.

The rearrangement links TRBV19 to TRBJ2-3; 10 bases line up with TRBD1. V lost 0 bases to trimming and J lost 3 bases; unmatched junction nucleotides: 3. CDR1 and CDR2 from the germline V gene are LNHDA and SQIVND (reference sequence). The CDR3 has 16 residues. The CDR3 DNA follows: TGTGCCAGTAGTATAGACGGGGGACAGGGGACAGATACGCAGTATTTT. It translates to CASSIDGGQGTDTQYF. Complete variable domain (other parts from reference TRBV19 and TRBJ2-3): DGGITQSPKYLFRKEGQNVTLSCEQNLNHDAMYWYRQDPGQGLRLIYYSQIVNDFQKGDIAEGYSVSREKKESFPLTVTSAQKNPTAFYLCASSIDGGQGTDTQYFGPGTRLTVL.

The chain links TRBV28 to TRBJ2-5; 8 bases match TRBD2. This CDR3 comprises 13 residues. Germline values: CDR1 MDHEN, CDR2 SYDVKM. Unmatched junction bases numbered 7, after V lost 8 bases and J lost 5 bases. The CDR3 region is CASSDGGGETQYF. DNA for the CDR3: TGTGCCAGCTCTGATGGCGGGGGGGAGACCCAGTACTTC.

CDR3: CAWSEGGSGLYEQYF. The CDR3 DNA is TGTGCCTGGAGCGAAGGGGGCTCGGGTTTATACGAGCAGTACTTC. The genes are TRBV30 and TRBJ2-7; TRBD1 matches 7 bases. CDR1 GTSNPN and CDR2 SVGIG come from the germline V gene (reference sequence). J was trimmed by 4 bases and V by 3 bases; bases with no gene match: 12. The CDR3 length is 15 residues.

V and J are TRBV7-3 and TRBJ2-3; 8 nucleotides match TRBD1. This CDR3 region has 15 residues. Germline CDR1 is SGHTA and CDR2 is FQGTGA. Trimming took 4 bases from V and 5 from J; bases not matched to a gene: 8. CDR3 amino acids: CASSSNGQGRDTQYF. CDR3 DNA: TGTGCCAGCAGCTCAAACGGACAGGGAAGAGATACGCAGTATTTT. Drawing the rest from reference TRBV7-3 and TRBJ2-3, the complete variable domain is GAGVSQTPSNKVTEKGKYVELRCDPISGHTALYWYRQSLGQGPEFLIYFQGTGAADDSGLPNDRFFAVRPEGSVSTLKIQRTERGDSAVYLCASSSNGQGRDTQYFGPGTRLTVL.

V and J are TRBV7-8 and TRBJ2-7; maybe TRBD2 (6 bases). The V and J ends lost 0 bases and 3 bases respectively, with 12 bases between them. The CDR3 has 15 residues. Germline V CDR1 and CDR2: SGHVS, FQNEAQ. The CDR3 coding sequence is TGTGCCAGCAGCTTAGCCCTAGCGACCAACTACGAGCAGTACTTC. Translating gives CASSLALATNYEQYF.

V usage is TRBV2 and J usage is TRBJ2-7; TRBD1 matches at 7 bases. With V trimmed by 4 bases and J by 3 bases, 3 bases remained unmatched. The germline CDR1 and CDR2 sequences are SNHLY and FYNNEI. CDR3 length: 13 amino acids. The CDR3 DNA sequence: TGTGCCAGCAGTGCGGGACAGCACTACGAGCAGTACTTC. Residues: CASSAGQHYEQYF.

This chain uses TRBV4-3 with TRBJ2-7; 8 nucleotides align to TRBD2. The CDR3 runs 15 residues. Germline trimming cut 1 base from V and 2 bases from J; bases unmatched to any gene: 4. Germline V gene data show CDR1 as LGHNA and CDR2 as YSLEER. CDR3 in amino acids: CASSQVAGGPYEQYF. The CDR3 nucleotides are TGCGCCAGCAGCCAAGTGGCGGGGGGACCCTACGAGCAGTACTTC.

The chain joins TRBV29-1 to TRBJ1-1, with 9 bases fitting TRBD1. Germline-derived CDR1 and CDR2 are SQVTM and ANQGSEA. The V and J ends lost 8 bases and 0 bases, in that order; junction bases with no gene match: 7. The CDR3 runs to 14 residues. The CDR3 here is CSTRTGVVNTEAFF. The CDR3 nucleotides are TGCAGCACTAGGACAGGGGTAGTGAACACTGAAGCTTTCTTT.

The rearrangement uses TRBV2 and TRBJ2-2; weak D call: TRBD1 (5 bases). The V gene lost 5 bases and the J gene lost 13 bases, with 11 bases spanning the gap. Germline V CDR1 and CDR2: SNHLY, FYNNEI. The CDR3 extends over 11 amino acids. CDR3 DNA: TGTGCCAGCAGTACCCAGGGTGGGCTGTTTTTT. Protein sequence: CASSTQGGLFF.

In its sample, this clone was seen once. The V and J genes are TRBV4-3 and TRBJ1-2; D is ambiguous. This CDR3 has 15 residues. Trimming took 1 base from V and 6 from J, leaving 15 bases between them. CDR1 and CDR2 from the germline V gene are LGHNA and YSLEER. The CDR3 reads CASSQVRGSEDGYTF. The CDR3 DNA follows: TGCGCCAGCAGCCAAGTCCGTGGTTCGGAGGATGGCTACACCTTC.

CDR3 residues: CASGLVGTSGEEQFF. CDR3 coding DNA: TGCGCCAGCGGCCTCGTCGGGACTAGCGGGGAGGAGCAGTTCTTC. The V and J genes are TRBV5-1 and TRBJ2-1, with TRBD2 matching 13 bases. The V segment lost 7 bases and the J segment 10 bases; nucleotides outside the gene matches: 11. CDR1 SGHRS and CDR2 YFSETQ come from the germline V gene. The CDR3 has 15 residues.

The chain uses TRBV7-3 and TRBJ2-5, with TRBD1 matching 7 bases. The CDR3 length is 14 residues. The J segment lost 4 bases and the V segment lost 5 bases, leaving 7 bases of the junction unmatched. Germline V CDR1 and CDR2: SGHTA, FQGTGA. CDR3 region: CASSRDRVGETQYF. CDR3 coding DNA: TGTGCCAGCAGCCGTGACAGGGTCGGAGAGACCCAGTACTTC. The full variable domain, its missing parts supplied by reference TRBV7-3 and TRBJ2-5, is GAGVSQTPSNKVTEKGKYVELRCDPISGHTALYWYRQSLGQGPEFLIYFQGTGAADDSGLPNDRFFAVRPEGSVSTLKIQRTERGDSAVYLCASSRDRVGETQYFGPGTRLLVL.

This clone was detected once. The genes are TRBV28 and TRBJ2-7; D ambiguous. The CDR3 consists of 15 residues. Trimming took 7 bases from V and 4 from J, leaving 20 bases between them. Germline-derived CDR1 and CDR2 are MDHEN and SYDVKM. CDR3 DNA: TGTGCCAGCACCCTCACCGTGGGCTCCTTATACGAGCAGTACTTC. Its protein is CASTLTVGSLYEQYF.

This chain uses TRBV9 with TRBJ2-7, with 8 positions matching TRBD1. Germline V gene data show CDR1 as SGDLS and CDR2 as YYNGEE. The V gene end was trimmed by 0 bases and the J gene end by 6 bases; junction bases not matched to a gene: 5. This CDR3 is built from 14 residues. The CDR3 protein is CASSVGTGLVEQYF. Written as DNA, the CDR3 is TGTGCCAGCAGCGTAGGGACAGGGTTAGTCGAGCAGTACTTC.

V gene TRBV27 combines with J gene TRBJ1-5; the D is unclear. Trimming stripped 6 bases from V and 0 bases from J, with 9 bases between. This CDR3 region has 14 residues. CDR1 and CDR2 (germline): MNHEY, SMNVEV (reference sequence). The CDR3 DNA is TGTGCCAGCAGCGGTGGAGCTAGCAATCAGCCCCAGCATTTT. It specifies CASSGGASNQPQHF.

J is TRBJ1-1 and V is TRBV20-1; D is ambiguous. Per germline, CDR1 DFQATT and CDR2 SNEGSKA (reference sequence). There are 11 residues in the CDR3. The CDR3 nucleotides read TGCAGAGTGAGGGTGAACACTGAAGCTTTCTTT. It specifies CRVRVNTEAFF.

V and J are TRBV5-6 and TRBJ1-1; D unresolved. Trimming removed 0 bases from V and 6 bases from J, with 12 bases in between. This CDR3 region has 14 residues. In germline, CDR1 is SGHDT, CDR2 YYEEEE. CDR3 DNA: TGTGCCAGCAGCTTGGCCGGCCAGGCAGCTGAAGCTTTCTTT. Translation: CASSLAGQAAEAFF.

This clone was seen a single time. V gene TRBV27 combines with J gene TRBJ2-3; 7 bases are a match to TRBD2. From germline, CDR1 is MNHEY and CDR2 SMNVEV (reference sequence). V trimming: 10 bases; J trimming: 4 bases; junction bases outside the gene matches: 5. The CDR3 extends over 12 amino acids. The CDR3 loop reads CATLGGADTQYF. Written as DNA, the CDR3 is TGTGCCACCCTGGGGGGGGCAGATACGCAGTATTTT.

This chain uses TRBV5-4 with TRBJ2-1; 7 nucleotides agree with TRBD1. V lost 10 bases, J lost 7 bases, and 2 bases stayed unmatched. CDR3 length equals 10 residues. Germline CDR1 is SGHNT and CDR2 is YYREEE (reference sequence). DNA of the CDR3: TGTGCCGGGGGACAGAATGAGCAGTTCTTC. Residues: CAGGQNEQFF.

V is TRBV7-9 and J is TRBJ1-5; the D is unclear. Germline CDR1 and CDR2: SEHNR and FQNEAQ (reference sequence). This CDR3 is built from 12 residues. V was trimmed by 3 bases and J by 7 bases, leaving 7 bases between them. The CDR3: CASSFQQQPQHF. In DNA, the CDR3 is TGTGCCAGCAGCTTTCAACAGCAGCCCCAGCATTTT.

The J gene is TRBJ1-5, the V gene TRBV5-1; D is undetermined. CDR1 and CDR2 (germline): SGHRS, YFSETQ. CDR3 size: 14 residues. The V and J ends lost 4 bases and 1 base respectively, with 9 bases between them. The CDR3 DNA sequence: TGCGCCAGCAGCATTGACGGGAGCAATCAGCCCCAGCATTTT. Its protein is CASSIDGSNQPQHF.

V usage is TRBV7-9 and J usage is TRBJ1-1; D remains ambiguous. Germline-derived CDR1 and CDR2 are SEHNR and FQNEAQ (reference sequence). The ends were cut back, 5 bases at V and 2 bases at J, with 12 bases in the middle. The CDR3 covers 14 residues. The chain's CDR3 is CASSPRVTNTEAFF. The CDR3, as DNA: TGTGCCAGCAGCCCCCGGGTAACCAACACTGAAGCTTTCTTT. Combining the CDR3 with reference TRBV7-9 and TRBJ1-1 gives the whole variable domain DTGVSQNPRHKITKRGQNVTFRCDPISEHNRLYWYRQTLGQGPEFLTYFQNEAQLEKSRLLSDRFSAERPKGSFSTLEIQRTEQGDSAMYLCASSPRVTNTEAFFGQGTRLTVV.

The chain is built from TRBV25-1 and TRBJ2-1, with TRBD1 matching 8 bases. The trim removed 3 bases at V and 5 bases at J, leaving 3 bases unmatched. The length of the CDR3 is 14 residues. In germline, CDR1 is MGHDK, CDR2 SYGVNS. The chain's CDR3 is CASSDPGGHNEQFF. CDR3 in DNA: TGTGCCAGCAGTGACCCAGGGGGCCACAATGAGCAGTTCTTC.

The chain uses TRBV7-2 and TRBJ2-7, with 7 bases aligning to TRBD2. The CDR3 sequence is 15 residues long. CDR1 and CDR2 from the germline V gene are SGHTA and FQGNSA. J lost 0 bases, V lost 3 bases, and 5 bases had no gene match. The CDR3 region has the DNA TGTGCCAGCAGCTTTGGCGGGAGTCGCTCCTACGAGCAGTACTTC. It is translated as CASSFGGSRSYEQYF.

The chain links TRBV7-8 to TRBJ2-2; TRBD2 matches at 9 bases. The ends lost 1 base at V and 7 bases at J; junction bases unmatched: 4. CDR1 is SGHVS, CDR2 FQNEAQ, per germline. This CDR3 has 15 residues. CDR3 amino acids: CASSLGLAGHGELFF. The DNA for the CDR3 is TGTGCCAGCAGCTTAGGGCTAGCGGGACACGGGGAGCTGTTTTTT.

V is TRBV7-6 and J is TRBJ1-4; possible D gene TRBD1, 5 bases. CDR1 and CDR2 from the germline V gene are SGHVS and FNYEAQ. This CDR3 is built from 15 residues. Trimming stripped 5 bases from V and 4 bases from J, with 14 bases between. This CDR3 is CASSQNGGINEKLFF. In DNA, the CDR3 is TGTGCCAGCAGCCAAAATGGGGGGATTAATGAAAAACTGTTTTTT.

The chain links TRBV30 to TRBJ2-7; 11 positions match TRBD2. CDR3 length equals 15 residues. Germline assignment: CDR1 GTSNPN and CDR2 SVGIG (reference sequence). V was clipped by 0 bases and J by 6 bases; unmatched bases: 7. In DNA form, the CDR3 reads TGTGCCTGGAGTGTCCTAGCGGGAGGAATAGGCGAGCAGTACTTC. This codes for CAWSVLAGGIGEQYF.